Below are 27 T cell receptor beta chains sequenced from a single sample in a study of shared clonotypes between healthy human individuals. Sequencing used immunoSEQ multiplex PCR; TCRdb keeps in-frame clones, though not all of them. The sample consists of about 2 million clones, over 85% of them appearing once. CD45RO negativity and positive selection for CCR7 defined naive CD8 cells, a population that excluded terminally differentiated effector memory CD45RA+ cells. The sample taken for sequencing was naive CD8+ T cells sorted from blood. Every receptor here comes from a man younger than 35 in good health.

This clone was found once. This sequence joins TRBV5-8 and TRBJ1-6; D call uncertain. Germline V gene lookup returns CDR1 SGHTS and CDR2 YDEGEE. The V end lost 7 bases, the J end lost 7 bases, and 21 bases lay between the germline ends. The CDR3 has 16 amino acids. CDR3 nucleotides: TGTGCCAGCGAAGGATGGGTGACCTTCGACAATTCACCCCTCCACTTT. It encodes CASEGWVTFDNSPLHF.

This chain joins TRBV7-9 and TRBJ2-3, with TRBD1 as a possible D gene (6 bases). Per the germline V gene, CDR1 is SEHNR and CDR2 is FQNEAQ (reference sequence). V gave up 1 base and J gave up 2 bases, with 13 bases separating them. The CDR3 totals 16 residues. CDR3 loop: CASSLVQGLNTDTQYF. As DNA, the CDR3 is TGTGCCAGCAGCTTAGTTCAGGGGCTAAACACAGATACGCAGTATTTT. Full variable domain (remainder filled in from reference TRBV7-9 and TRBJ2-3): DTGVSQNPRHKITKRGQNVTFRCDPISEHNRLYWYRQTLGQGPEFLTYFQNEAQLEKSRLLSDRFSAERPKGSFSTLEIQRTEQGDSAMYLCASSLVQGLNTDTQYFGPGTRLTVL.

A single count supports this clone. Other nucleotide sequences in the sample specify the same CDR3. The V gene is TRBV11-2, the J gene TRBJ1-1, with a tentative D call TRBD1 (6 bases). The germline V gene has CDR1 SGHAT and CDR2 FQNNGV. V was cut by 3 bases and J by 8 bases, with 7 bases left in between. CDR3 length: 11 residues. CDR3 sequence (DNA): TGTGCCAGCAGCTTGGGACAAGAAGCTTTCTTT. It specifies CASSLGQEAFF.

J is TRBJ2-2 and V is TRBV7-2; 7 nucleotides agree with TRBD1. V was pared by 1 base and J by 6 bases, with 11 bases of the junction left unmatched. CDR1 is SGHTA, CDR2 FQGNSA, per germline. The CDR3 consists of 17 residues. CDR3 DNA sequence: TGTGCCAGCAGCTTAGGGCAAAACAGGGGCAGGGCCGGGGAGCTGTTTTTT. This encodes CASSLGQNRGRAGELFF.

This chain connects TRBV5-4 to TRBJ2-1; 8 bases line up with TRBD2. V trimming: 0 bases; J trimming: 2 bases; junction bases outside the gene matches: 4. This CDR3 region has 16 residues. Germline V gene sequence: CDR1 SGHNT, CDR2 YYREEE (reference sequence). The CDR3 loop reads CASSLGPGGTYNEQFF. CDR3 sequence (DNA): TGTGCCAGCAGCTTGGGTCCGGGGGGGACCTACAATGAGCAGTTCTTC.

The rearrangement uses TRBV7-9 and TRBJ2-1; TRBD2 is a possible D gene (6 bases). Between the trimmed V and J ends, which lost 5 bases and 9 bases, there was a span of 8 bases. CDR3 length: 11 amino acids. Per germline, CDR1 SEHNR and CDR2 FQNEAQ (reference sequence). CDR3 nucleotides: TGTGCCAGCAGCACGCGGGGTGAGCAGTTCTTC. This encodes CASSTRGEQFF.

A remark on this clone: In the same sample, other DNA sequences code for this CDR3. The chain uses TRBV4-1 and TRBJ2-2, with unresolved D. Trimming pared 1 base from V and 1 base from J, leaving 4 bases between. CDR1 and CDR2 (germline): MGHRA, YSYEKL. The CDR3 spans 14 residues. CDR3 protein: CASSQGLNTGELFF. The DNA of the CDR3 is TGCGCCAGCAGCCAAGGACTGAACACCGGGGAGCTGTTTTTT.

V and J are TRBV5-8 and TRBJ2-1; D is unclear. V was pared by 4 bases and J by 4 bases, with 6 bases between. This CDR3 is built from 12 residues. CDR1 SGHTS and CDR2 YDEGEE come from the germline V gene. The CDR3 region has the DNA TGTGCCAGCAGCCCGGAATACAATGAGCAGTTCTTC. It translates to CASSPEYNEQFF.

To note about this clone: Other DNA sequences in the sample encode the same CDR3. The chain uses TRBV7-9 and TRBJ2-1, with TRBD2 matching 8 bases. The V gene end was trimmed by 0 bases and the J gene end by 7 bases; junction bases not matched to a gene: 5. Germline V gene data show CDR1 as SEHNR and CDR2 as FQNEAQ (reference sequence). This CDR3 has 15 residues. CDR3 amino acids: CASSLASGSNNEQFF. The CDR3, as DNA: TGTGCCAGCAGCTTAGCCAGCGGGAGTAATAATGAGCAGTTCTTC.

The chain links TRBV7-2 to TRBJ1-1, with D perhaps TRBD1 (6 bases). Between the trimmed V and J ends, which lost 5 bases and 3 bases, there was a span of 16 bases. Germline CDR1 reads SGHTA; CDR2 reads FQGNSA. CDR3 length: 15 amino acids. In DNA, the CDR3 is TGTGCCAGCAGCCGCGGGGGCAGGGCGGACACTGAAGCTTTCTTT. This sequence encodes CASSRGGRADTEAFF.

CDR3: CSVDPGAGIGKETQYF. In DNA form, the CDR3 reads TGCAGCGTTGACCCCGGGGCGGGGATTGGAAAAGAGACCCAGTACTTC. The rearrangement joins TRBV29-1 to TRBJ2-5, with D tentatively TRBD2 (6 bases). V was cut by 3 bases and J by 3 bases, with 20 bases left in between. The germline V gene encodes CDR1 SQVTM and CDR2 ANQGSEA. This CDR3 has 16 amino acids.

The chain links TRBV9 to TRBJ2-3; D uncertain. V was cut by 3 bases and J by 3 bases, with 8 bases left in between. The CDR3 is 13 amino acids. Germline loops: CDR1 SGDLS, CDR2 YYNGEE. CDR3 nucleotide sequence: TGTGCCAGCAGCGCCGATCAAACAGATACGCAGTATTTT. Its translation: CASSADQTDTQYF.

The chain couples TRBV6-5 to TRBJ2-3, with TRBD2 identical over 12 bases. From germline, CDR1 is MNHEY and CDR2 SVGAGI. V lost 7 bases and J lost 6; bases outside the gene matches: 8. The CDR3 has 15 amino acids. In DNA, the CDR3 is TGTGCCAGCAAAAGGCTAGCGGGGGGGCCTGATACGCAGTATTTT. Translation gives CASKRLAGGPDTQYF.

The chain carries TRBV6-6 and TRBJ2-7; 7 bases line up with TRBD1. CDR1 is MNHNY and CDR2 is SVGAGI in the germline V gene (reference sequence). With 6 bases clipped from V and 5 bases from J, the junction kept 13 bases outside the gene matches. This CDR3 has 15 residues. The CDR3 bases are TGTGCCAGCAGCCCAATCGACAGGGAAGGCCACGAGCAGTACTTC. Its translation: CASSPIDREGHEQYF.

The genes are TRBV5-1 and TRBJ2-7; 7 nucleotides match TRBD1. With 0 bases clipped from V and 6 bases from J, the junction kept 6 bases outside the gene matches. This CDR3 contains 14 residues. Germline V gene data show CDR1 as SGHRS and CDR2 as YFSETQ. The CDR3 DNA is TGCGCCAGCAGCTTGGCCGAGGGGGCGGGCGAGCAGTACTTC. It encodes CASSLAEGAGEQYF.

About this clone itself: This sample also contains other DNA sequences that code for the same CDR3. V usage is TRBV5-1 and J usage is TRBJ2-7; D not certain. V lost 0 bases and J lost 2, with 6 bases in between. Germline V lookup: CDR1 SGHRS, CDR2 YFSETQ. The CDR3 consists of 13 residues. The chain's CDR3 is CASSLDSPYEQYF. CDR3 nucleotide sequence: TGCGCCAGCAGCTTGGACTCTCCCTACGAGCAGTACTTC.

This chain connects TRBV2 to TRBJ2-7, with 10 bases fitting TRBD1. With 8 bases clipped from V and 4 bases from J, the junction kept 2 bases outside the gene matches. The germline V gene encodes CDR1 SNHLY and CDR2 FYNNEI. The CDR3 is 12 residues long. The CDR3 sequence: CASGQGEYEQYF. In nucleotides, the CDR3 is TGTGCCAGCGGACAGGGGGAGTACGAGCAGTACTTC.

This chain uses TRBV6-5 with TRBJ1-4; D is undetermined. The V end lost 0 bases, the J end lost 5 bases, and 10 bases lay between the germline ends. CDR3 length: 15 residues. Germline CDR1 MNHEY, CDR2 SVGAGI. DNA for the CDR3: TGTGCCAGCAGTTACTCGTCTGACGGAAATGAAAAACTGTTTTTT. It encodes CASSYSSDGNEKLFF.

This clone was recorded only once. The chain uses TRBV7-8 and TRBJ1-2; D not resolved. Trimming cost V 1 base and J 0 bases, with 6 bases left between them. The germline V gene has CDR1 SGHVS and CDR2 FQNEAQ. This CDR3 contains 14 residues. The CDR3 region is CASSLVMANYGYTF. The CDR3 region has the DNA TGTGCCAGCAGCTTAGTGATGGCTAACTATGGCTACACCTTC.

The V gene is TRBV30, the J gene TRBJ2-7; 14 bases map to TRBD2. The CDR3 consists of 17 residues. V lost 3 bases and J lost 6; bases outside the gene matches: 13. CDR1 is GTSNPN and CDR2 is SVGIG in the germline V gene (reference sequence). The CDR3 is CAWSLGAPGLAGVEQYF. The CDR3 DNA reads TGTGCCTGGAGCCTAGGGGCCCCGGGACTAGCGGGAGTCGAGCAGTACTTC. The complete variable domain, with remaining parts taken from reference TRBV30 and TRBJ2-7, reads SQTIHQWPATLVQPVGSPLSLECTVEGTSNPNLYWYRQAAGRGLQLLFYSVGIGQISSEVPQNLSASRPQDRQFILSSKKLLLSDSGFYLCAWSLGAPGLAGVEQYFGPGTRLTVT.

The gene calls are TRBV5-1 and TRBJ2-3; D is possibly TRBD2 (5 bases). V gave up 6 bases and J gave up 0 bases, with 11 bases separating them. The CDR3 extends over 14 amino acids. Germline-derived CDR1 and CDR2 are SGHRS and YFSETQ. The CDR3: CASTDRESTDTQYF. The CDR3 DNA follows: TGCGCCAGCACCGACCGGGAAAGCACAGATACGCAGTATTTT.

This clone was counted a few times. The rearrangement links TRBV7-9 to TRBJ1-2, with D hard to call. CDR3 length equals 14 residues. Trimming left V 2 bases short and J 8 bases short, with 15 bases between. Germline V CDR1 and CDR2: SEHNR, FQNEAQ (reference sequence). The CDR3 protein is CASSLISQVWGYTF. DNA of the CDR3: TGTGCCAGCAGCTTAATCTCGCAGGTTTGGGGCTACACCTTC.

CDR3 residues: CASSYGTGGGSPLHF. CDR3 coding DNA: TGTGCCAGCAGTTACGGGACAGGGGGCGGTTCACCCCTCCACTTT. V usage is TRBV6-5 and J usage is TRBJ1-6; 12 bases match TRBD1. CDR1 is MNHEY, CDR2 SVGAGI, per germline. J was trimmed by 9 bases and V by 2 bases; bases with no gene match: 2. The CDR3 totals 15 residues.

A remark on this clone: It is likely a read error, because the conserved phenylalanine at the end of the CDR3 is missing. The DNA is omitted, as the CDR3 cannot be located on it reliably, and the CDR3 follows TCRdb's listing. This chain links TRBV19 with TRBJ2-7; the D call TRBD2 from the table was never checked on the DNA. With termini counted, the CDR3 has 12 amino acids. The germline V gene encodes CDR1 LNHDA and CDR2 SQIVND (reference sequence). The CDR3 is CASSTPRRASRL.

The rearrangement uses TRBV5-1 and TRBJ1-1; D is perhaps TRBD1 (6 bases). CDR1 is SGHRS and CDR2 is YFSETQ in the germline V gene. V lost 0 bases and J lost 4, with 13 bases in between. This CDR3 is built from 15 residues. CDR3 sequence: CASSLATTGSTEAFF. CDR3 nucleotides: TGCGCCAGCAGCTTGGCCACGACAGGCAGCACTGAAGCTTTCTTT.

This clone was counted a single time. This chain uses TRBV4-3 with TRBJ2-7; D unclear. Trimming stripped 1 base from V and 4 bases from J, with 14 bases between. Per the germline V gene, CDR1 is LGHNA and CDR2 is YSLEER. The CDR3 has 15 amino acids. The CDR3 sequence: CASSQALGTAYEQYF. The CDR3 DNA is TGCGCCAGCAGCCAAGCCCTGGGCACAGCTTACGAGCAGTACTTC.

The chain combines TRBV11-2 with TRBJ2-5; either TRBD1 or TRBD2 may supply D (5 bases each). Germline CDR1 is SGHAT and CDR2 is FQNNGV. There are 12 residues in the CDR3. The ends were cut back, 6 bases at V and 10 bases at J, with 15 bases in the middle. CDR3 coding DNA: TGTGCCAGCAGGGGACCCCAAGCGGACCAGTACTTC. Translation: CASRGPQADQYF.